The rows below give T cell receptor beta chains drawn from one sample of a study of PD-L1 blockade in urothelial cancer. Method: immunoSEQ multiplex PCR; TCRdb's copy keeps in-frame clones and lacks some. The repertoire holds 85,000 to 100,000 clones, with over 90% as singletons. The sample in question was PBMCs, obtained around atezolizumab (anti-PD-L1) treatment. The receptors come from a man aged 55 to 70 with urothelial cancer. CDR3s include the opening cysteine and the closing phenylalanine or tryptophan.

>TRBV28|TRBJ1-2
CASSSYRDSDYGYTF
>TRBV28|TRBJ2-7
CASSGMGGILPGLAGDSYEQYF
>TRBV19|TRBJ1-1
CASSIAQANTEAFF
>TRBV6-1|TRBJ1-1
CASRTGGGRIEAFF
>TRBV7-9|TRBJ2-1
CASSLRLAGGPDNEQFF
>TRBV23-1|TRBJ2-7
CASGPSEASVSYEQYF
>TRBV5-1|TRBJ2-7
CASSSTSGPYEQYF
>TRBV4-2|TRBJ2-1
CASSQVLSRTANEQFF
>TRBV4-2|TRBJ2-5
CASSIWGTSGGQETQYF
>TRBV6-5|TRBJ1-5
CASRSRENQPQHF
>TRBV19|TRBJ1-1
CASSIDRGNEAFF
>TRBV30|TRBJ2-3
CAWSPNLAGGLTQYF